This TCR beta chain was found in a study of early T cells in non-severe SARS-CoV-2 infection. TCRdb fed the 5' RACE reads into MiXCR, producing one record per CDR3 protein. Of roughly 90,000 distinct CDR3 sequences in the sample, roughly 14% were seen once. V was pared by 6 bases and J by 0 bases, with 11 bases between. The CDR3 covers 14 residues. The sample was whole blood. This sequence originates from an adult who was a healthcare worker with PCR-confirmed SARS-CoV-2 infection or an uninfected control (not recorded which). This rearrangement joins TRBV12-3 or TRBV12-4 to TRBJ2-5; D might be TRBD1 (6 bases). CDR3 DNA: TGTGCCAGCAGCCCTGGGACATACCAAGAGACCCAGTACTTC. This encodes CASSPGTYQETQYF.